The 20 T cell receptor beta chains given below trace back to one sample, sequenced in a study of OX40 agonist ivuxolimab in advanced cancers. Some clones are missing from TCRdb's copy, which holds only in-frame ones; the method was immunoSEQ multiplex PCR. The profile shows around 150,000 clones, about nine tenths of them singletons. Specimen: CD4+ or CD8+ T cells sorted from blood, collected in a trial of the OX40 agonist ivuxolimab. The receptors shown here come from an adult with an advanced solid tumor such as melanoma, head and neck, liver or kidney cancer.

The chain joins TRBV28 to TRBJ1-5, with 7 nucleotides matching TRBD1. The CDR3 has 12 amino acids. CDR1 is MDHEN and CDR2 is SYDVKM in the germline V gene. Trimming at V came to 11 bases and at J to 3 bases, leaving 4 bases not matched to a gene. The CDR3 loop is CAGDSHNQPQHF. As DNA, the CDR3 is TGTGCCGGGGACAGCCACAATCAGCCCCAGCATTTT.

The rearrangement joins TRBV14 to TRBJ1-5; the D is unclear. Germline CDR1 and CDR2: SGHDN and FVKESK. The V end was cut by 0 bases, the J end by 2 bases, with 14 bases between. The CDR3 is 17 residues long. The chain's CDR3 is CASSQDRASRGNQPQHF. DNA of the CDR3: TGTGCCAGCAGCCAAGATAGGGCATCTCGGGGCAATCAGCCCCAGCATTTT.

This chain joins TRBV5-8 and TRBJ2-3, with D possibly TRBD2 on 6 matching bases. This CDR3 is built from 16 residues. Trimming cost V 6 bases and J 2 bases, with 19 bases left between them. CDR1 SGHTS and CDR2 YDEGEE come from the germline V gene. The DNA of the CDR3 is TGTGCCAGCACCATGACCGGGGCGGGATACACAGATACGCAGTATTTT. As protein: CASTMTGAGYTDTQYF.

The chain couples TRBV5-6 to TRBJ1-2; tentatively, D is TRBD1 (6 bases). Per germline, CDR1 SGHDT and CDR2 YYEEEE. Between the trimmed V and J ends, which lost 0 bases and 2 bases, there was a span of 14 bases. The CDR3 is made up of 16 amino acids. The CDR3 protein is CASSLDVGATNYGYTF. The CDR3 region has the DNA TGTGCCAGCAGCTTGGATGTGGGGGCCACCAACTATGGCTACACCTTC.

The V gene is TRBV28, the J gene TRBJ2-1, with D hard to call. Germline CDR1 and CDR2: MDHEN and SYDVKM. The V and J ends lost 2 bases and 4 bases respectively, with 9 bases between them. The CDR3 totals 14 residues. The CDR3 spells CASSLDAHYNEQFF. The DNA for the CDR3 is TGTGCCAGCAGTTTAGACGCCCATTACAATGAGCAGTTCTTC.

J is TRBJ2-1 and V is TRBV5-1; D is possibly TRBD1 or TRBD2 (6 bases each). Trimming removed 0 bases at V and 9 bases at J, with 16 bases between. Germline V gene sequence: CDR1 SGHRS, CDR2 YFSETQ. The CDR3 length is 15 residues. As DNA, the CDR3 is TGCGCCAGCAGCTTGGACGGGGGCCGAGGGGTTGAGCAGTTCTTC. As protein: CASSLDGGRGVEQFF.

V is TRBV28 and J is TRBJ2-7, with a weak D call TRBD1 (6 bases). The V gene lost 2 bases and the J gene lost 2 bases, with 10 bases spanning the gap. The length of the CDR3 is 14 residues. CDR1 and CDR2 (germline): MDHEN, SYDVKM. The CDR3: CASSLGTPAYEQYF. The CDR3 DNA sequence: TGTGCCAGCAGTTTAGGGACACCGGCCTACGAGCAGTACTTC.

The chain carries TRBV5-1 and TRBJ2-3, with TRBD2 matching 13 bases. The V gene's germline CDR1 is SGHRS and CDR2 YFSETQ. The junction had 2 bases not matched to a gene; V was cut back by 1 base and J by 3 bases. This CDR3 is built from 16 residues. This chain's CDR3 is CASSLLLAGGTDTQYF. CDR3 nucleotides: TGCGCCAGCAGCTTGTTACTAGCGGGAGGGACAGATACGCAGTATTTT.

This chain links TRBV4-1 with TRBJ2-7; 13 nucleotides align to TRBD2. V lost 1 base, J lost 6 bases, and 6 bases stayed unmatched. Germline loops: CDR1 MGHRA, CDR2 YSYEKL. The CDR3 is 16 residues long. In DNA form, the CDR3 reads TGCGCCAGCAGCCAAGTAACTAGCGGGAGGGCCAGCGAGCAGTACTTC. Translation: CASSQVTSGRASEQYF.

The gene calls are TRBV28 and TRBJ2-3; 13 bases are shared with TRBD2. The V and J ends lost 6 bases and 3 bases, in that order; junction bases with no gene match: 6. The CDR3 is 16 amino acids. The germline CDR1 and CDR2 sequences are MDHEN and SYDVKM. CDR3 sequence (DNA): TGTGCCAGCAGCCTTGGACTAGCGGGAGAGACAGATACGCAGTATTTT. Its translation is CASSLGLAGETDTQYF.

V usage is TRBV30 and J usage is TRBJ2-7, with D hard to call. Per germline, CDR1 GTSNPN and CDR2 SVGIG (reference sequence). The CDR3 loop spans 11 amino acids. V dropped 2 bases and J dropped 3 bases, with 5 bases sitting between them. The CDR3 sequence is CAWSPVYEQYF. CDR3 in DNA: TGTGCCTGGAGTCCGGTCTACGAGCAGTACTTC.

J is TRBJ1-4 and V is TRBV12-5; 9 nucleotides line up with TRBD1. After removal of 5 bases from V and 8 bases from J, the junction contained 9 bases not matched to a gene. Germline CDR1 is LGHNT and CDR2 is FRNRAP. The CDR3 runs 15 residues. The CDR3 is CASGLGQGSPEKLFF. DNA for the CDR3: TGTGCTAGTGGTCTGGGACAGGGCAGCCCCGAAAAACTGTTTTTT.

This clone appeared a single time. V is TRBV4-3 and J is TRBJ1-1, with a tentative D call TRBD1 (5 bases). Germline V gene sequence: CDR1 LGHNA, CDR2 YSLEER. The ends were cut back, 0 bases at V and 4 bases at J, with 24 bases in the middle. The CDR3 has 19 residues. The CDR3 protein is CASSQEPHGGGSRGTEAFF. The CDR3 DNA follows: TGCGCCAGCAGCCAAGAACCCCATGGCGGGGGGAGTCGTGGCACTGAAGCTTTCTTT.

This rearrangement joins TRBV5-1 to TRBJ2-1, with D tentatively TRBD2 (7 bases). Trimming took 3 bases from V and 5 from J, leaving 18 bases between them. CDR3 length equals 16 residues. Germline V gene lookup returns CDR1 SGHRS and CDR2 YFSETQ. CDR3 sequence (DNA): TGCGCCAGCAGCTCCCCCCCCGGGGGGCTTCACAATGAGCAGTTCTTC. This codes for CASSSPPGGLHNEQFF.

CDR3 amino acids: CASSLIGKGSTEAFF. The CDR3 DNA is TGTGCCAGCAGCTTGATAGGAAAAGGTAGCACTGAAGCTTTCTTT. This chain connects TRBV11-1 to TRBJ1-1, with D unresolved. Trimming pared 3 bases from V and 4 bases from J, leaving 15 bases between. The CDR3 extends over 15 amino acids. Germline CDR1 is SGHAT and CDR2 is FQDESV (reference sequence).

This clone was seen a single time. The genes are TRBV5-1 and TRBJ2-1; D gene uncertain. This CDR3 has 13 amino acids. Per germline, CDR1 SGHRS and CDR2 YFSETQ. V was trimmed by 0 bases and J by 10 bases, leaving 11 bases between them. In DNA, the CDR3 is TGCGCCAGCAGCTTGGCAGTGGCAGAGGAGCAGTTCTTC. It specifies CASSLAVAEEQFF.

This chain uses TRBV4-3 with TRBJ1-1; 7 nucleotides line up with TRBD1. This CDR3 has 14 amino acids. V shed 3 bases and J 6 bases; nucleotides not matched to a gene: 7. Germline V CDR1 and CDR2: LGHNA, YSLEER. The CDR3 region has the DNA TGCGCCAGCAGCCACGGACAGGCCGAGGCTGAAGCTTTCTTT. This translates into CASSHGQAEAEAFF.

This chain links TRBV7-3 with TRBJ2-3, with D unresolved. The germline gives CDR1 SGHTA, CDR2 FQGTGA. V was cut by 3 bases and J by 3 bases, with 7 bases left in between. This CDR3 has 13 residues. CDR3 in amino acids: CASSFYGTDTQYF. The DNA for the CDR3 is TGTGCCAGCAGCTTCTACGGAACAGATACGCAGTATTTT.

The chain recombines TRBV28 with TRBJ2-3; D is unclear. This CDR3 has 12 amino acids. The V gene's germline CDR1 is MDHEN and CDR2 SYDVKM. The V gene lost 6 bases and the J gene lost 6 bases, with 10 bases spanning the gap. The CDR3 here is CASRGYGDTQYF. The CDR3 DNA is TGTGCCAGCAGAGGGTACGGGGATACGCAGTATTTT. The entire variable domain, with the rest obtained from reference TRBV28 and TRBJ2-3, is as follows: DVKVTQSSRYLVKRTGEKVFLECVQDMDHENMFWYRQDPGLGLRLIYFSYDVKMKEKGDIPEGYSVSREKKERFSLILESASTNQTSMYLCASRGYGDTQYFGPGTRLTVL.

This clone came up once. A read error may account for a junction end that differs from germline. The chain employs TRBV28 and TRBJ1-2, with D maybe TRBD1 (5 bases). CDR3 length equals 16 residues. Germline CDR1 is MDHEN and CDR2 is SYDVKM. The CDR3 spells CASSLLPPYKGTRPSF. In DNA form, the CDR3 reads TGTGCCAGCAGTTTGCTGCCCCCCTATAAGGGGACCCGTCCATCCTTC.